This T cell receptor beta chain comes out of a study of T cells after yellow fever vaccination. TCRdb re-called the 5' RACE reads through MiXCR, storing one row per CDR3 protein. Of 170,000 or so distinct CDR3 sequences listed, roughly 6.2% are singletons. Germline CDR1 LGHNA, CDR2 YSLEER. This CDR3 contains 17 residues. Turning to this clonotype: Its specificity is not known. Germline and junction disagree at one end, which may indicate a read error.

The study, taken as a whole, reports: The CD4 and CD8 compartments had a small share of their clonotypes in common. Peaking faster, on day 5 versus 15, the secondary response was nonetheless weaker.

This receptor was obtained from a man aged 18 to 35 who received the YFV17D yellow fever vaccine. This rearrangement joins TRBV4-3 to TRBJ2-2; D assignment may be TRBD1 or TRBD2 (5 bases each). The sample consisted of CD4+ T cells sorted from PBMCs, taken on the day of the first yellow fever vaccination. The DNA for the CDR3 is TGCGCCAACAGCCCCCAGTGGGGGAGAACGAACACCGGGGAGCTGTTTTTT. It codes for CANSPQWGRTNTGELFF.